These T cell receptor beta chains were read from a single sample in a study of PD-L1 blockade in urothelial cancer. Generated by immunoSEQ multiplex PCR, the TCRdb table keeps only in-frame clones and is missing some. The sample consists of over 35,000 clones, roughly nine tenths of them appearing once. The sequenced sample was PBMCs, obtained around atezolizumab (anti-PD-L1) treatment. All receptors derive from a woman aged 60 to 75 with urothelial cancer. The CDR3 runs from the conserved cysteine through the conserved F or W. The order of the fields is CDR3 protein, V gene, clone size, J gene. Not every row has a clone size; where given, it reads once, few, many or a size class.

CASSPQYSNQPQHF TRBV27 NA TRBJ1-5
CASSETAFPEQYF TRBV6-1 NA TRBJ2-7
CASSLLGQGGRQPQHF TRBV27 NA TRBJ1-5
CSVKRRGEKLFF TRBV29-1 NA TRBJ1-4
CASSPEGGFGYEQYF TRBV7-8 NA TRBJ2-7
CAITVLAADTQYF TRBV5-4 NA TRBJ2-3
CATSRAGARGNEKLFF TRBV15 NA TRBJ1-4
CASRRDRGTDTQYF TRBV5-1 NA TRBJ2-3
CASSASSGSWTDTQYF TRBV9 NA TRBJ2-3
CASGLVRGSGWQEQFF TRBV12-5 NA TRBJ2-1
CASSPLGSRQETQYF TRBV7-2 NA TRBJ2-5
CASSHNRVTDTQYF TRBV6-6 NA TRBJ2-3
CATQIPDSREQYF TRBV11-2 NA TRBJ2-7
CASSPSTSPVAGELFF TRBV7-6 NA TRBJ2-2
CASSKDRFFYGYTF TRBV6-5 NA TRBJ1-2
CASSPFSYNEQFF TRBV7-7 NA TRBJ2-1
CASSQGLAGAYEQYF TRBV4-1 NA TRBJ2-7
CASSTQVRGARDEKLFF TRBV28 NA TRBJ1-4
CASSRLGGKYYEQYF TRBV19 once TRBJ2-7
CASSLDGRETQYF TRBV5-4 NA TRBJ2-5
CASSLAAGPQETQYF TRBV5-1 NA TRBJ2-5
CASSFGGPRTGNTIYF TRBV5-4 NA TRBJ1-3
CSVATGSGRNQPQHF TRBV29-1 NA TRBJ1-5
CASTGTSGQETQYF TRBV6-1 once TRBJ2-5
CASSATGTSYGYTF TRBV25-1 NA TRBJ1-2